A single sample gave rise to the 9 T cell receptor beta chains below, sequenced in a study of T-cell reconstitution after alpha-beta-depleted transplantation in children. Unique molecular identifiers were used in preparing the TCRbeta library. TCRdb processed the PCR reads anew with MiXCR; each CDR3 protein has one entry. The profile shows around 180,000 distinct CDR3 sequences, roughly 11% of them singletons. The specimen was PBMCs, collected before TCRalphabeta/CD19-depleted stem cell transplant. These receptors all come from a boy between 2 and 10 years old with acute myeloid leukemia, due to receive a stem cell transplant.

This clonotype was counted only a few times. V gene TRBV20-1 combines with J gene TRBJ2-7; no reliable D call. This CDR3 is built from 11 residues. V was shortened by 3 bases and J by 2 bases, with 5 bases between the two germline ends. CDR1 DFQATT and CDR2 SNEGSKA come from the germline V gene (reference sequence). The CDR3, as DNA: TGCAGTGCTAGTCTTCCCTACGAGCAGTACTTC. Translating gives CSASLPYEQYF.

The chain is built from TRBV19 and TRBJ2-7; D uncertain. Germline V gives CDR1 LNHDA, CDR2 SQIVND (reference sequence). This CDR3 is 13 amino acids long. Trimming cost V 2 bases and J 4 bases, with 9 bases left between them. In DNA, the CDR3 is TGTGCCAGTAGTATATATAAGGATTACGAGCAGTACTTC. This translates into CASSIYKDYEQYF.

At least ten counts were recorded for this clonotype. The chain couples TRBV4-1 to TRBJ2-1, with a possible D match to TRBD2 (6 bases). The germline V gene encodes CDR1 MGHRA and CDR2 YSYEKL. This CDR3 spans 15 amino acids. Trimming cost V 4 bases and J 7 bases, with 17 bases left between them. The CDR3 spells CASSPDLGGDNEQFF. The CDR3 DNA reads as TGCGCCAGCAGCCCGGATCTGGGGGGAGATAATGAGCAGTTCTTC.

The table lists this clonotype with many counts. J is TRBJ1-5 and V is TRBV7-9; D not resolved. The ends were cut back, 4 bases at V and 2 bases at J, with 3 bases in the middle. The CDR3 contains 12 residues. From germline, CDR1 is SEHNR and CDR2 FQNEAQ (reference sequence). The CDR3 is CASSSGNQPQHF. DNA of the CDR3: TGTGCCAGCAGCTCGGGCAATCAGCCCCAGCATTTT.

The chain uses TRBV5-1 and TRBJ2-2; D gene uncertain. Germline V gene sequence: CDR1 SGHRS, CDR2 YFSETQ. This CDR3 has 14 residues. Trimming removed 3 bases at V and 9 bases at J, with 15 bases between. CDR3 nucleotide sequence: TGCGCCAGCAGCTCCCAGGTGTTCTCCTGGGAGCTGTTTTTT. Amino acid sequence: CASSSQVFSWELFF.

This clonotype was counted ten times or more. The chain has TRBV20-1 and TRBJ1-4; no clear D gene. The CDR3 sequence is 13 residues long. CDR1 is DFQATT and CDR2 is SNEGSKA in the germline V gene (reference sequence). V lost 1 base to trimming and J lost 8 bases, with 11 bases between them. The CDR3 region is CSARANHDEKLFF. Written as DNA, the CDR3 is TGCAGTGCTAGAGCCAACCATGACGAAAAACTGTTTTTT.

This clonotype showed up just a few times. This chain uses TRBV3-1 with TRBJ2-1; the D is unclear. Between the trimmed V and J ends, which lost 5 bases and 0 bases, there was a span of 11 bases. Looked up from germline, CDR1 is LGHDT and CDR2 is YNNKEL (reference sequence). The CDR3 sequence is 15 residues long. This CDR3 reads CASSTPRTSYNEQFF. CDR3 nucleotides: TGTGCCAGCAGCACCCCTCGTACCTCCTACAATGAGCAGTTCTTC.

This clonotype was found many times. V gene TRBV5-4 combines with J gene TRBJ2-5; D may correspond to TRBD1 or TRBD2 (5 bases each). The CDR3 spans 13 residues. Germline-derived CDR1 and CDR2 are SGHNT and YYREEE (reference sequence). Trimming shortened V by 0 bases and J by 5 bases, and 8 bases separated the two germline ends. CDR3 nucleotide sequence: TGTGCCAGCAGCTTGGCGGGGCCCGAGACCCAGTACTTC. As protein: CASSLAGPETQYF. Full variable domain (rest looked up from reference TRBV5-4 and TRBJ2-5): ETGVTQSPTHLIKTRGQQVTLRCSSQSGHNTVSWYQQALGQGPQFIFQYYREEENGRGNFPPRFSGLQFPNYSSELNVNALELDDSALYLCASSLAGPETQYFGPGTRLLVL.

This clonotype was recorded many times. The chain carries TRBV15 and TRBJ2-1; the D gene is possibly TRBD2 (5 bases). The CDR3 spans 14 residues. Trimming took 4 bases from V and 7 from J, leaving 14 bases between them. The germline V gene has CDR1 LNHNV and CDR2 YYDKDF (reference sequence). CDR3 nucleotides: TGTGCCACCAGCACGACCACTAGGTCGAATGAGCAGTTCTTC. Its translation: CATSTTTRSNEQFF. The whole variable domain, remainder taken from reference TRBV15 and TRBJ2-1, is DAMVIQNPRYQVTQFGKPVTLSCSQTLNHNVMYWYQQKSSQAPKLLFHYYDKDFNNEADTPDNFQSRRPNTSFCFLDIRSPGLGDTAMYLCATSTTTRSNEQFFGPGTRLTVL.